A selection of T cell receptor beta chains follows, all from one sample in a study of radiotherapy plus CTLA-4 blockade in lung cancer. Sequenced by immunoSEQ multiplex PCR; TCRdb stores in-frame clones only, minus some. The data show tens of thousands of clones, roughly 77% seen once. Sequences were derived from peripheral blood, sampled from a patient treated with radiotherapy plus ipilimumab. The receptor source for this set is a human donor with non-small cell lung cancer whose response to radiotherapy plus ipilimumab could not be evaluated. Both conserved end residues are part of each CDR3. A D gene is named only where the DNA matches it firmly. Not all rows give a size; the values are once, few, many and, for expanded clones, a class.

D	V	J	length	size	CDR3
NA	TRBV7-3	TRBJ2-2	13	NA	CASSLTIVGELFF
NA	TRBV19	TRBJ2-7	15	NA	CASSTSQRNLNEQYF
NA	TRBV7-2	TRBJ2-1	14	few	CASSFQGLDNEQFF
TRBD1	TRBV28	TRBJ2-7	15	few	CASSPPGQGIYEQYF
TRBD1	TRBV9	TRBJ2-7	14	NA	CASSFSGQAYEQYF
NA	TRBV11-1	TRBJ1-1	14	NA	CASSLGQGNTEAFF
NA	TRBV11-2	TRBJ2-2	12	NA	CASSWSAGELFF
NA	TRBV28	TRBJ2-7	15	few	CASSSYRGGLYEQYF
TRBD2	TRBV9	TRBJ2-5	16	NA	CASSVDSRGGRETQYF
NA	TRBV7-8	TRBJ1-4	13	NA	CASSGGLNEKLFF
TRBD1	TRBV28	TRBJ1-1	15	NA	CASSTNRGIGTEAFF
NA	TRBV2	TRBJ1-4	14	few	CASSDLGGNEKLFF
TRBD2	TRBV19	TRBJ2-3	15	NA	CASNLAGATTDTQYF
NA	TRBV6-5	TRBJ2-1	11	NA	CASRQYNEQFF
TRBD2	TRBV6-1	TRBJ2-2	18	NA	CASSAMTSGGAVGGELFF
NA	TRBV13	TRBJ1-5	12	NA	CASSLDRGPQHF
TRBD1	TRBV7-2	TRBJ1-3	15	medium-sized	CASSSRTGLGNTIYF
NA	TRBV5-5	TRBJ1-5	15	once	CASSYVPGSNQPQHF
NA	TRBV18	TRBJ1-4	14	NA	CASSPDSTNEKLFF
NA	TRBV5-1	TRBJ1-1	15	NA	CATRRQADMNTEAFF
TRBD1	TRBV4-1	TRBJ1-6	15	NA	CASSGQSSYNSPLHF
TRBD2	TRBV11-3	TRBJ2-1	14	NA	CASSLDWTSGEQFF
TRBD2	TRBV27	TRBJ2-5	14	few	CASSPQRERGTQYF
NA	TRBV5-1	TRBJ1-1	13	NA	CASSLGTGAEAFF
TRBD1	TRBV28	TRBJ1-6	14	once	CASSSTGDRSPLHF
NA	TRBV18	TRBJ2-7	14	NA	CASSPYRDLGEQYF
TRBD2	TRBV23-1	TRBJ2-2	14	NA	CASSKGLNTGELFF
NA	TRBV18	TRBJ1-1	13	NA	CASSTTGNTEAFF
TRBD2	TRBV6-5	TRBJ2-1	13	NA	CACKGTSGNEQFF
TRBD2	TRBV4-2	TRBJ2-3	14	NA	CASSPSGGPLTQYF
TRBD1	TRBV7-8	TRBJ1-5	14	NA	CASSSGQGERPQHF
NA	TRBV7-8	TRBJ1-1	15	NA	CASSLVTGLNTEAFF
TRBD1	TRBV29-1	TRBJ2-2	15	once	CSVIYRGSNTGELFF
TRBD1	TRBV7-2	TRBJ1-5	13	NA	CASSDRGNQPQHF
TRBD1	TRBV11-2	TRBJ2-7	15	NA	CASRGDRGFGHEQYF
TRBD1	TRBV7-2	TRBJ2-1	16	NA	CASSLDRGRSYNEQFF
NA	TRBV18	TRBJ1-5	13	NA	CASSPELDQPQHF
TRBD2	TRBV7-3	TRBJ2-2	17	NA	CASSLLAGGSDTGELFF
TRBD2	TRBV11-2	TRBJ2-7	13	NA	CASSSTSVYEQYF
NA	TRBV7-8	TRBJ2-2	15	NA	CASSLALGRTGELFF
TRBD1	TRBV18	TRBJ2-3	16	NA	CASSYQMDRGTDTQYF
TRBD2	TRBV19	TRBJ2-2	17	NA	CASSIRRLASTTGELFF
TRBD1	TRBV5-5	TRBJ1-5	13	few	CASSATGNQPQHF
NA	TRBV21-1	TRBJ1-2	17	few	CASSKEGQGIRNYGYTF
NA	TRBV7-2	TRBJ2-7	15	NA	CASSLDLTGTYEQYF
TRBD1	TRBV6-5	TRBJ1-2	15	NA	CASSYRQGLLYGYTF
NA	TRBV27	TRBJ1-2	13	medium-sized	CASSLSGRYGYTF
NA	TRBV6-1	TRBJ1-2	14	few	CASSVPGRGYGYTF
TRBD1	TRBV5-1	TRBJ2-7	12	few	CASSFTGGEQYF
TRBD1	TRBV5-1	TRBJ2-1	15	NA	CASSLGGTGPNEQFF
TRBD2	TRBV9	TRBJ2-5	17	NA	CASSYGLAGGVSETQYF
NA	TRBV5-1	TRBJ1-2	11	NA	CASSSYEGYTF
NA	TRBV29-1	TRBJ2-5	14	NA	CSVVGDSDQETQYF
TRBD1	TRBV6-1	TRBJ1-1	13	NA	CASSLGQGREAFF
NA	TRBV4-1	TRBJ1-2	17	NA	CASSQAPTGSALYGYTF
NA	TRBV7-9	TRBJ2-7	12	NA	CASSRQAYEQYF
NA	TRBV21-1	TRBJ2-7	16	few	CASSKPGTSVHYEQYF
NA	TRBV5-6	TRBJ2-5	14	once	CASSQVGTPLEQYF
TRBD1	TRBV5-1	TRBJ1-6	14	NA	CASSLGTANSPLHF